This T cell receptor beta chain emerged from a study of OX40 agonist ivuxolimab in advanced cancers. Across the study: Partial responses were achieved by three patients, one with hepatocellular carcinoma and two with cutaneous melanoma. Regarding the study as a whole: At 0.1 to 3.0 mg/kg, clonal expansion of CD4+ and CD8+ blood T cells had occurred by week 6.

In regard to this clone: Antigen: not known.

Sequencing was performed with immunoSEQ multiplex PCR; in TCRdb, only in-frame clones are kept and a portion is missing. The repertoire includes tens of thousands of clones, 70% to 90% of them detected once, and around 0.6% sits in the top ten. The CDR3 is 17 residues long. The V gene's germline CDR1 is MGHRA and CDR2 YSYEKL. The trim removed 0 bases at V and 1 base at J, leaving 4 bases unmatched. This chain joins TRBV4-1 and TRBJ2-5; 11 bases align to TRBD2. The material was CD4+ or CD8+ T cells sorted from blood, obtained in a trial of the OX40 agonist ivuxolimab. The receptor was derived from an adult with an advanced solid tumor such as melanoma, head and neck, liver or kidney cancer. CDR3 loop: CASSQDPLAGGQETQYF. The CDR3 DNA follows: TGCGCCAGCAGCCAAGATCCGCTAGCGGGGGGCCAAGAGACCCAGTACTTC.